Here is one T cell receptor (beta chain) with its context. Its antigen is not known. This specimen belongs to a study of cytomegalovirus exposure and HLA in healthy donors. Study outcomes and limitations: Previously analyzed data showed that most TCR beta V segments were productive at a frequency of about 87% or about 30%. Available immune exposure information was restricted to CMV serostatus only.

Losses at the gene ends were 6 bases for V and 5 bases for J; bases not matched to a gene: 9. The CDR3 has 14 residues. Per germline, CDR1 PRHDT and CDR2 FYEKMQ (reference sequence). Each of the donors was a healthy bone marrow donor. Both 60 Vbeta primers and 13 Jbeta primers went into the PCR. The method was immunoSEQ multiplex PCR; TCRdb's version includes in-frame clones alone and lacks a portion of them. The data hold roughly 100,000 clones, with more than 75% observed a single time. The sample was PBMCs. This sequence joins TRBV13 and TRBJ2-5; 7 bases align to TRBD2. The sequence was collected from a woman between 18 and 29 years old in good health and CMV-seropositive. The CDR3 DNA reads as TGTGCCAGCAGTTCCGGGGGGATGGGGGAGACCCAGTACTTC. It is translated as CASSSGGMGETQYF. Full variable domain (missing parts from reference TRBV13 and TRBJ2-5): AAGVIQSPRHLIKEKRETATLKCYPIPRHDTVYWYQQGPGQDPQFLISFYEKMQSDKGSIPDRFSAQQFSDYHSELNMSSLELGDSALYFCASSSGGMGETQYFGPGTRLLVL.